This T cell receptor (beta chain) was sequenced during a study of shared clonotypes between healthy human individuals. Profiling relied on immunoSEQ multiplex PCR, and the TCRdb table lists in-frame clones only, not all of them. The data show under 1 million clones, 95% to 97% seen once. The naive CD8 fraction comprised CD45RO-negative cells positively selected for CCR7 and excluded terminally differentiated effector memory CD45RA+ cells. Trimming shortened V by 0 bases and J by 5 bases, and 6 bases separated the two germline ends. CDR1 is SGHRS and CDR2 is YFSETQ in the germline V gene. This CDR3 region has 12 residues.

Material for sequencing was naive CD8+ T cells sorted from blood. The chain employs TRBV5-1 and TRBJ2-7; no clear D gene. This receptor was obtained from a young man in good health. The CDR3 nucleotides are TGCGCCAGCAGCTTGGTTCTTCACGAGCAGTACTTC. Translating it yields CASSLVLHEQYF.